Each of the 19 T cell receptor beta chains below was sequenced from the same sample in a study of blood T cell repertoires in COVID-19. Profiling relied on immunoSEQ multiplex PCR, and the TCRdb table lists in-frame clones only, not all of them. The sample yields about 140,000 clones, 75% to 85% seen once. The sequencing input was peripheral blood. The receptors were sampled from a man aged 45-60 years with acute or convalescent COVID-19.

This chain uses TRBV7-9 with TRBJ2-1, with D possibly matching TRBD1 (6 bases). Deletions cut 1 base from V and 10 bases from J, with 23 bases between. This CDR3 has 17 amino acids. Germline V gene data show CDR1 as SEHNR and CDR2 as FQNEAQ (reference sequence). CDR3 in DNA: TGTGCCAGCAGCTTAGTGGCGTTGGGGTTAGGGGGTGCGGAGCAGTTCTTC. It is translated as CASSLVALGLGGAEQFF.

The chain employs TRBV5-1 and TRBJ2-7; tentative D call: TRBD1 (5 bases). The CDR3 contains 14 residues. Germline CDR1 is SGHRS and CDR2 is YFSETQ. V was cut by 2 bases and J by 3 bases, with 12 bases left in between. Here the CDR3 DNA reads TGCGCCAGCAGCTTACTTGGGGCACTCTACGAGCAGTACTTC. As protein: CASSLLGALYEQYF.

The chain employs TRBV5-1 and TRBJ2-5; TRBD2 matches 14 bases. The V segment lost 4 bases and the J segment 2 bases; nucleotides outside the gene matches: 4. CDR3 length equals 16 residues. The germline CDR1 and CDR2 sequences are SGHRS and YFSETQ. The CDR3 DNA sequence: TGCGCCAGCAGCCGGAGACTAGCGGGGGGGCAAGAGACCCAGTACTTC. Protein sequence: CASSRRLAGGQETQYF.

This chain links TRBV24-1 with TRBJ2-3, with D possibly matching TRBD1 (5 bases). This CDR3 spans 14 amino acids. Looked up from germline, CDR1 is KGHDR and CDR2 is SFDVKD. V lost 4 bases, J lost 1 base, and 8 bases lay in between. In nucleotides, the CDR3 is TGTGCCACCAGTGAAGGCAGGGGCACAGATACGCAGTATTTT. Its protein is CATSEGRGTDTQYF.

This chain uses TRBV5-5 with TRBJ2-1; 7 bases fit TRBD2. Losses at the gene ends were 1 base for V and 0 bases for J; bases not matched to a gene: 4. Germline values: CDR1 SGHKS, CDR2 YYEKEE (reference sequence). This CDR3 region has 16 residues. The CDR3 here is CASSLQLASSYNEQFF. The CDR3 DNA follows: TGTGCCAGCAGCTTGCAACTAGCGAGCTCCTACAATGAGCAGTTCTTC.

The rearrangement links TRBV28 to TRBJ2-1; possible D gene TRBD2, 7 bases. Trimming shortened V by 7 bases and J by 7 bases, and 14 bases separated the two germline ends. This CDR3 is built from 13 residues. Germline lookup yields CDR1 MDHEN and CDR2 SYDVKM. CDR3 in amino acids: CASTRGGRNEQFF. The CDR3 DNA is TGTGCCAGCACCAGGGGCGGGAGAAATGAGCAGTTCTTC.

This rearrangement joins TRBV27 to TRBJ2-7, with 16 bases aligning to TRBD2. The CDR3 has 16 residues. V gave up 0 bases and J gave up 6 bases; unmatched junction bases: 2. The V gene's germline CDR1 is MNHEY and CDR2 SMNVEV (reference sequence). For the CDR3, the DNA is TGTGCCAGCAGTTTATCTGGGACTAGCGGGAGGGTCGAGCAGTACTTC. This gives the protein CASSLSGTSGRVEQYF.

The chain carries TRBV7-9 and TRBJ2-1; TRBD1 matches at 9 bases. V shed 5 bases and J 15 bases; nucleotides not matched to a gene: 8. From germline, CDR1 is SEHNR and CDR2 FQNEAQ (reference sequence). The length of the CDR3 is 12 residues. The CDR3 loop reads CASSRGQGAPFF. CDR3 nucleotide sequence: TGTGCCAGCAGCCGGGGACAGGGAGCGCCGTTCTTC.

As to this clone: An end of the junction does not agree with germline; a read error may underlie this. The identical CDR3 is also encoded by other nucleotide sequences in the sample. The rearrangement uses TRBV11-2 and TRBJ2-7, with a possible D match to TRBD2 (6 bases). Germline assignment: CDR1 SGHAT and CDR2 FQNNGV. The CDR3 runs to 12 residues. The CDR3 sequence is CASRPGGGGAVF. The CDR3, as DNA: TGTGCCAGCCGACCAGGTGGCGGAGGGGCAGTATTC.

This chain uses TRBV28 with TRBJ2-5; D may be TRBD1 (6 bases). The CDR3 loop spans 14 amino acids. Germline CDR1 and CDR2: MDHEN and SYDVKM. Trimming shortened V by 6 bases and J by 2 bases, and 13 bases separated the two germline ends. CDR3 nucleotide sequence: TGTGCCAGCAGAACGGTAGGGGGACAAGAGACCCAGTACTTC. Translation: CASRTVGGQETQYF. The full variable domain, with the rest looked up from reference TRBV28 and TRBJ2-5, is DVKVTQSSRYLVKRTGEKVFLECVQDMDHENMFWYRQDPGLGLRLIYFSYDVKMKEKGDIPEGYSVSREKKERFSLILESASTNQTSMYLCASRTVGGQETQYFGPGTRLLVL.

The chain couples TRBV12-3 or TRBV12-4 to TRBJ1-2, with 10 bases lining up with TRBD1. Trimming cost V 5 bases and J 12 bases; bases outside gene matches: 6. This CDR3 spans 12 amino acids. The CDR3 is CASSPGTGANTF. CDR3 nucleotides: TGTGCCAGCAGTCCCGGGACAGGGGCCAACACCTTC.

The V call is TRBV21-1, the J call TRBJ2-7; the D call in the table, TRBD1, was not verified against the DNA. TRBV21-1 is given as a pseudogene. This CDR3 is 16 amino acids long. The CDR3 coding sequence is TGTGCCAGCAGCAAGCAGCGAGGGGACAGGGCCTACGAGCAGTACTTC. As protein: CASSKQRGDRAYEQYF.

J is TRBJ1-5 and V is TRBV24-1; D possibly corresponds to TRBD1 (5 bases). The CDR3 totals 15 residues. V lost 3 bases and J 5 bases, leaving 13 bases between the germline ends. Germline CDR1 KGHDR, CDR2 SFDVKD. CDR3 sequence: CATSDVRRGHQPQHF. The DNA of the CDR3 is TGTGCCACCAGTGATGTGAGGAGGGGCCATCAGCCCCAGCATTTT.

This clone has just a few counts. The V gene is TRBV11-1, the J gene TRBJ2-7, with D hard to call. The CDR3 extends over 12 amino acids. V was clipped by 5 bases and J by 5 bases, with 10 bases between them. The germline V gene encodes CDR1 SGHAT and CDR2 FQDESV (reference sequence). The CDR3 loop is CASSLRGDEQYF. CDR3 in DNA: TGTGCCAGCAGCCTTCGAGGAGACGAGCAGTACTTC.

The CDR3 loop is CASSPKGLDSGNTIYF. The CDR3 DNA follows: TGTGCCAGCAGTCCGAAGGGACTTGACTCTGGAAACACCATATATTTT. The genes are TRBV2 and TRBJ1-3; D possibly corresponds to TRBD1 (5 bases). This CDR3 has 16 residues. Trimming took off 5 bases at V and 0 bases at J, with 14 bases between the two ends. CDR1 and CDR2 (germline): SNHLY, FYNNEI.

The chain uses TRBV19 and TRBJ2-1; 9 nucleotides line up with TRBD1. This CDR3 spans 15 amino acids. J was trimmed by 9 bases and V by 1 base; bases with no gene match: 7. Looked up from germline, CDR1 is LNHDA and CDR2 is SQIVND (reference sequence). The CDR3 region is CASSIGTGAVIEQFF. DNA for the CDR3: TGTGCCAGTAGTATAGGGACAGGGGCTGTTATTGAGCAGTTCTTC. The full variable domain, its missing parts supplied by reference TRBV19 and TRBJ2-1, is DGGITQSPKYLFRKEGQNVTLSCEQNLNHDAMYWYRQDPGQGLRLIYYSQIVNDFQKGDIAEGYSVSREKKESFPLTVTSAQKNPTAFYLCASSIGTGAVIEQFFGPGTRLTVL.

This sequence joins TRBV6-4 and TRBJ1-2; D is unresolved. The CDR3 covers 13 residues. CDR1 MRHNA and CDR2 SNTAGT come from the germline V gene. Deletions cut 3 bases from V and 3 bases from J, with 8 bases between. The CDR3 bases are TGTGCCAGCAGTGAAGGACTCGACTATGGCTACACCTTC. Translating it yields CASSEGLDYGYTF.

CDR3 region: CASSLGRNSPLHF. The DNA for the CDR3 is TGTGCCAGCAGTTTAGGCAGAAATTCACCCCTCCACTTT. The chain recombines TRBV27 with TRBJ1-6; D not certain. CDR3 length equals 13 residues. The germline V gene has CDR1 MNHEY and CDR2 SMNVEV (reference sequence). V was trimmed by 2 bases and J by 7 bases, leaving 6 bases between them.

This CDR3 is CASSFALTIGTPGNTIYF. The CDR3 DNA is TGTGCCAGCAGCTTCGCCTTGACTATTGGGACACCTGGAAACACCATATATTTT. This chain uses TRBV7-8 with TRBJ1-3; possible D gene TRBD1, 6 bases. CDR1 and CDR2 (germline): SGHVS, FQNEAQ. The CDR3 consists of 18 residues. V lost 3 bases and J lost 2, with 20 bases in between.